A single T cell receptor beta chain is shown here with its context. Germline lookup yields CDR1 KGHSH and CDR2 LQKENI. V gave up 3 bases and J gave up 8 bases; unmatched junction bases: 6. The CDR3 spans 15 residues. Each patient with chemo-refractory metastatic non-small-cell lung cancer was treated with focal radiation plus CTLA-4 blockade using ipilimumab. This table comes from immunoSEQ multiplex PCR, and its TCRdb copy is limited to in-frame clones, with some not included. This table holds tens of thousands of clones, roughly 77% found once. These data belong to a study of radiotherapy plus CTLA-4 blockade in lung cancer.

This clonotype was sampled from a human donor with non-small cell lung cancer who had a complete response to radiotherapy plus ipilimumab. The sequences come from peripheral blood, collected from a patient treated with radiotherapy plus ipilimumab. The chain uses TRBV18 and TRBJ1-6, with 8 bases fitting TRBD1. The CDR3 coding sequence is TGTGCCAGCTCACCTCAGGACAGGGCACATTCACCCCTCCACTTT. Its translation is CASSPQDRAHSPLHF.